One and the same sample provided the 32 T cell receptor beta chains below, sequenced in a study of T cells in Graves' hyperthyroidism and ophthalmopathy. The investigators amplified TCR beta CDR3 regions from RNA transcripts. Researchers ran a first-round RT-PCR on the TCR CDR3 using the HTBI primer set. TCRdb itself ran the multiplex PCR reads through MiXCR, one entry per CDR3 protein. The table shows more than 300,000 distinct CDR3 sequences, with around 18% occurring only once. The sequenced sample was blood. These receptors originate from a man aged 18 to 30 with Graves' ophthalmopathy.

The J gene is TRBJ2-1, the V gene TRBV2; 7 nucleotides match TRBD2. Germline CDR1 reads SNHLY; CDR2 reads FYNNEI. The CDR3 sequence is 12 residues long. V shed 11 bases, J shed 9 bases, and the junction held 10 bases outside the gene matches. The CDR3 bases are TGTGCCGGGGGGGGTAGTTCTTTTGAGCAGTTCTTC. Protein: CAGGGSSFEQFF.

This clonotype appeared many times. The chain employs TRBV4-1 and TRBJ1-5, with D possibly being TRBD1 (6 bases). The CDR3 has 16 amino acids. Germline V gives CDR1 MGHRA, CDR2 YSYEKL. V lost 0 bases to trimming and J lost 4 bases, with 13 bases between them. The CDR3 is CASSQEGGGENQPQHF. In DNA, the CDR3 is TGCGCCAGCAGCCAAGAGGGAGGGGGGGAAAATCAGCCCCAGCATTTT.

This chain links TRBV5-4 with TRBJ1-2, with D perhaps matching TRBD1 (5 bases). V was shortened by 5 bases and J by 2 bases, with 13 bases between the two germline ends. Germline V gene data show CDR1 as SGHNT and CDR2 as YYREEE (reference sequence). The CDR3 consists of 14 residues. The CDR3, as DNA: TGTGCCAGCAGTCCGGACACAATCAACTATGGCTACACCTTC. This gives the protein CASSPDTINYGYTF.

V is TRBV7-9 and J is TRBJ1-4; D is unresolved. Trimming stripped 5 bases from V and 6 bases from J, with 4 bases between. The CDR3 has 11 residues. Germline CDR1 is SEHNR and CDR2 is FQNEAQ (reference sequence). The CDR3 loop is CASSPYEKLFF. The CDR3 DNA is TGTGCCAGCAGCCCGTATGAAAAACTGTTTTTT.

The chain is built from TRBV7-2 and TRBJ2-1; 9 bases match TRBD2. Germline-derived CDR1 and CDR2 are SGHTA and FQGNSA. Germline trimming cut 1 base from V and 15 bases from J; bases unmatched to any gene: 13. This CDR3 region has 15 residues. CDR3 in DNA: TGTGCCAGCAGCTTAGATCGAGCGGGGGGCCTTGGTGCGTTCTTC. Amino acids: CASSLDRAGGLGAFF. The full variable domain, rest sourced from reference TRBV7-2 and TRBJ2-1, is GAGVSQSPSNKVTEKGKDVELRCDPISGHTALYWYRQSLGQGLEFLIYFQGNSAPDKSGLPSDRFSAERTGGSVSTLTIQRTQQEDSAVYLCASSLDRAGGLGAFFGPGTRLTVL.

The chain is built from TRBV12-3 or TRBV12-4 and TRBJ1-3; D is unclear. V was clipped by 5 bases and J by 2 bases, with 4 bases between them. The CDR3 is 12 amino acids. CDR3 DNA sequence: TGTGCCAGCAGTACCACTGGAAACACCATATATTTT. Protein: CASSTTGNTIYF.

The V call is TRBV5-1, the J call TRBJ2-2; D is ambiguous. The CDR3 is 14 amino acids. V dropped 0 bases and J dropped 5 bases, with 8 bases sitting between them. Per the germline V gene, CDR1 is SGHRS and CDR2 is YFSETQ. DNA for the CDR3: TGCGCCAGCAGCTTGGGGTCCCGGACCGGGGAGCTGTTTTTT. This sequence encodes CASSLGSRTGELFF.

V usage is TRBV3-1 and J usage is TRBJ1-4, with D possibly being TRBD1 (6 bases). V was trimmed by 4 bases and J by 1 base, leaving 16 bases between them. The CDR3 runs to 17 residues. Germline lookup yields CDR1 LGHDT and CDR2 YNNKEL (reference sequence). CDR3 sequence reads: CASSRDLYRVTNEKLFF. The CDR3 bases are TGTGCCAGCAGCCGAGATTTGTACAGGGTAACTAATGAAAAACTGTTTTTT. Full variable domain (outside the CDR3, taken from reference TRBV3-1 and TRBJ1-4): DTAVSQTPKYLVTQMGNDKSIKCEQNLGHDTMYWYKQDSKKFLKIMFSYNNKELIINETVPNRFSPKSPDKAHLNLHINSLELGDSAVYFCASSRDLYRVTNEKLFFGSGTQLSVL.

The sample holds a few counts of this clonotype. The V gene is TRBV20-1, the J gene TRBJ1-2; TRBD1 is a possible D gene (6 bases). Germline V gene data show CDR1 as DFQATT and CDR2 as SNEGSKA (reference sequence). Trimming pared 5 bases from V and 4 bases from J, leaving 14 bases between. There are 13 residues in the CDR3. The CDR3 spells CSALLRDIYGYTF. CDR3 nucleotides: TGCAGTGCTTTACTCCGGGACATCTATGGCTACACCTTC.

This clonotype came up a few times. The chain employs TRBV29-1 and TRBJ1-4; maybe TRBD1 (5 bases). V gave up 6 bases and J gave up 11 bases, with 19 bases separating them. This CDR3 has 13 residues. The germline V gene encodes CDR1 SQVTM and CDR2 ANQGSEA. The CDR3 DNA sequence: TGCAGCGTCCGTCTGGTCGGGGGGGGGAAACTGTTTTTT. Translation gives CSVRLVGGGKLFF.

With respect to this clonotype: This may stem from a read error, because a much larger clone lies one nucleotide away. V is TRBV28 and J is TRBJ2-5; the D is unclear. This CDR3 has 12 residues. Per the germline V gene, CDR1 is MDHEN and CDR2 is SYDVKM. In DNA, the CDR3 is TGTTCCAGCAGTTTTGGTATTGAGACCCAGTACTTC. It translates to CSSSFGIETQYF. The full variable domain, rest sourced from reference TRBV28 and TRBJ2-5, is DVKVTQSSRYLVKRTGEKVFLECVQDMDHENMFWYRQDPGLGLRLIYFSYDVKMKEKGDIPEGYSVSREKKERFSLILESASTNQTSMYLCSSSFGIETQYFGPGTRLLVL.

This clonotype was seen repeatedly, ten times or more. The V gene is TRBV5-1, the J gene TRBJ2-3, with D perhaps matching TRBD1 (7 bases). This CDR3 region has 13 residues. Germline CDR1 and CDR2: SGHRS and YFSETQ. V lost 6 bases and J 4 bases, leaving 12 bases between the germline ends. In nucleotides, the CDR3 is TGCGCCAGCAAGGAGGGGGCGGCAGATACGCAGTATTTT. It yields the protein CASKEGAADTQYF.

The chain recombines TRBV2 with TRBJ1-2; D might be TRBD1 (5 bases). Germline CDR1 reads SNHLY; CDR2 reads FYNNEI. V lost 4 bases and J lost 4, with 10 bases in between. The CDR3 has 13 amino acids. The CDR3 loop is CASSVDRIYGYTF. As DNA, the CDR3 is TGTGCCAGCAGTGTAGACAGAATCTATGGCTACACCTTC.

This clonotype was counted at least ten times. The chain recombines TRBV2 with TRBJ1-1, with D perhaps matching TRBD1 (6 bases). V was trimmed by 7 bases and J by 3 bases, leaving 15 bases between them. CDR3 length: 14 residues. The germline gives CDR1 SNHLY, CDR2 FYNNEI. The CDR3 DNA sequence: TGTGCCAGCAAAGGAGGGGGGCGGGACACTGAAGCTTTCTTT. Amino acid sequence: CASKGGGRDTEAFF.

This clonotype showed up just a few times. V is TRBV12-3 or TRBV12-4 and J is TRBJ1-6, with D possibly TRBD1 on 5 matching bases. This CDR3 has 18 residues. Trimming removed 3 bases at V and 2 bases at J, with 17 bases between. The CDR3 region is CASSLRQGELAYNSPLHF. The CDR3 DNA reads TGTGCCAGCAGTTTGCGTCAGGGAGAGTTGGCCTATAATTCACCCCTCCACTTT.

Ten or more counts support this clonotype. The chain's CDR3 is CATSRGRGTYEQYF. The CDR3 DNA is TGTGCCACCAGCAGGGGCAGGGGTACCTACGAGCAGTACTTC. The chain joins TRBV15 to TRBJ2-7, with D possibly matching TRBD1 (6 bases). The V and J ends lost 3 bases and 2 bases respectively, with 11 bases between them. The CDR3 length is 14 residues. The germline gives CDR1 LNHNV, CDR2 YYDKDF (reference sequence).

CDR3 in DNA: TGTGCCAGCAGCATGCCCGGGACTAGCGGGGGGCGGGGTGAGCAGTTCTTC. This codes for CASSMPGTSGGRGEQFF. The chain employs TRBV7-9 and TRBJ2-1; 15 bases fit TRBD2. V was clipped by 5 bases and J by 9 bases; unmatched bases: 11. The CDR3 totals 17 residues. Germline-derived CDR1 and CDR2 are SEHNR and FQNEAQ (reference sequence).

The V and J genes are TRBV29-1 and TRBJ2-7; a weak D match, TRBD1 (6 bases). V was trimmed by 4 bases and J by 0 bases, leaving 7 bases between them. The CDR3 is 12 amino acids. Germline-derived CDR1 and CDR2 are SQVTM and ANQGSEA. The CDR3 loop is CSVAGHSYEQYF. In DNA, the CDR3 is TGCAGCGTTGCGGGACACTCCTACGAGCAGTACTTC.

The rearrangement joins TRBV9 to TRBJ1-1, with a possible D match to TRBD1 (6 bases). The ends were cut back, 5 bases at V and 4 bases at J, with 12 bases in the middle. The CDR3 spans 13 residues. Germline-derived CDR1 and CDR2 are SGDLS and YYNGEE. CDR3 in amino acids: CASSDWGATEAFF. The CDR3 DNA reads TGTGCCAGCAGTGATTGGGGGGCCACTGAAGCTTTCTTT.

This clonotype was found many times. The J gene is TRBJ2-5, the V gene TRBV7-9; no reliable D call. Germline CDR1 is SEHNR and CDR2 is FQNEAQ (reference sequence). CDR3 length equals 14 residues. Trimming pared 5 bases from V and 2 bases from J, leaving 12 bases between. CDR3 protein: CASSLPPNQETQYF. The DNA for the CDR3 is TGTGCCAGCAGCCTTCCCCCGAATCAAGAGACCCAGTACTTC.

V usage is TRBV27 and J usage is TRBJ1-5, with a weak D call TRBD1 (5 bases). Trimming took off 8 bases at V and 2 bases at J, with 22 bases between the two ends. The CDR3 loop spans 17 amino acids. Germline CDR1 reads MNHEY; CDR2 reads SMNVEV (reference sequence). CDR3 in DNA: TGTGCCAGCGGCCTCACCCCCCCGGGGACGGGCAATCAGCCCCAGCATTTT. Encoded protein: CASGLTPPGTGNQPQHF.

The rearrangement uses TRBV15 and TRBJ2-1; 7 positions agree with TRBD2. CDR1 is LNHNV, CDR2 YYDKDF, per germline (reference sequence). The trim removed 1 base at V and 6 bases at J, leaving 0 bases unmatched. This CDR3 spans 13 amino acids. The CDR3, as DNA: TGTGCCACCAGCAGAGGGGGGGGCAATGAGCAGTTCTTC. Protein sequence: CATSRGGGNEQFF. The entire variable domain, with the rest obtained from reference TRBV15 and TRBJ2-1, is as follows: DAMVIQNPRYQVTQFGKPVTLSCSQTLNHNVMYWYQQKSSQAPKLLFHYYDKDFNNEADTPDNFQSRRPNTSFCFLDIRSPGLGDTAMYLCATSRGGGNEQFFGPGTRLTVL.

There are many counts of this clonotype. The chain is built from TRBV11-3 and TRBJ1-4; no clear D. Germline CDR1 SGHNT, CDR2 YENEEA. CDR3 length: 13 residues. V lost 1 base and J lost 8, with 8 bases in between. The chain's CDR3 is CASSLVFGEKLFF. CDR3 in DNA: TGTGCCAGCAGCTTAGTGTTTGGGGAAAAACTGTTTTTT. Drawing the rest from reference TRBV11-3 and TRBJ1-4, the complete variable domain is EAGVVQSPRYKIIEKKQPVAFWCNPISGHNTLYWYLQNLGQGPELLIRYENEEAVDDSQLPKDRFSAERLKGVDSTLKIQPAELGDSAVYLCASSLVFGEKLFFGSGTQLSVL.

This clonotype has a count of ten or more. This sequence joins TRBV28 and TRBJ2-5; TRBD1 matches 7 bases. J lost 7 bases, V lost 3 bases, and 8 bases had no gene match. Germline V lookup: CDR1 MDHEN, CDR2 SYDVKM. The CDR3 loop spans 14 amino acids. The CDR3 loop is CASSFFDRAGTQYF. CDR3 DNA sequence: TGTGCCAGCAGTTTCTTTGACAGGGCGGGGACCCAGTACTTC.

This clonotype was seen repeatedly, ten times or more. V usage is TRBV11-2 and J usage is TRBJ1-1; D is unclear. V dropped 5 bases and J dropped 3 bases, with 16 bases sitting between them. The CDR3 loop spans 15 amino acids. CDR1 is SGHAT and CDR2 is FQNNGV in the germline V gene. CDR3 region: CASSLHRALDTEAFF. The CDR3 DNA reads TGTGCCAGCAGCCTTCACCGGGCGTTGGACACTGAAGCTTTCTTT.

This clonotype was detected only a few times. The chain recombines TRBV5-5 with TRBJ2-5, with D hard to call. Per the germline V gene, CDR1 is SGHKS and CDR2 is YYEKEE (reference sequence). This CDR3 has 13 residues. With 2 bases removed from V and 5 bases from J, the gap between germline ends came to 10 bases. The CDR3 loop reads CASSLGLLETQYF. The CDR3 region has the DNA TGTGCCAGCAGCTTAGGCCTGTTGGAGACCCAGTACTTC. Variable domain in full (rest from reference TRBV5-5 and TRBJ2-5): DAGVTQSPTHLIKTRGQQVTLRCSPISGHKSVSWYQQVLGQGPQFIFQYYEKEERGRGNFPDRFSARQFPNYSSELNVNALLLGDSALYLCASSLGLLETQYFGPGTRLLVL.

The sample holds many counts of this clonotype. V usage is TRBV18 and J usage is TRBJ2-7; D call uncertain. V lost 3 bases and J lost 1, with 10 bases in between. This CDR3 has 14 residues. Germline assignment: CDR1 KGHSH and CDR2 LQKENI. The CDR3 here is CASSPLDGSYEQYF. The CDR3 DNA reads TGTGCCAGCTCACCTTTGGACGGTTCCTACGAGCAGTACTTC. The entire variable domain, with the rest obtained from reference TRBV18 and TRBJ2-7, is as follows: NAGVMQNPRHLVRRRGQEARLRCSPMKGHSHVYWYRQLPEEGLKFMVYLQKENIIDESGMPKERFSAEFPKEGPSILRIQQVVRGDSAAYFCASSPLDGSYEQYFGPGTRLTVT.

This clonotype occurred many times. V is TRBV20-1 and J is TRBJ2-5; 8 positions agree with TRBD2. The CDR3 is 13 amino acids. From germline, CDR1 is DFQATT and CDR2 SNEGSKA (reference sequence). V trimming: 0 bases; J trimming: 5 bases; junction bases outside the gene matches: 2. The CDR3 loop reads CSARDGGGETQYF. In nucleotides, the CDR3 is TGCAGTGCTAGAGACGGGGGGGGGGAGACCCAGTACTTC.

The genes are TRBV11-2 and TRBJ1-4; perhaps TRBD1 as D (5 bases). In germline, CDR1 is SGHAT, CDR2 FQNNGV. This CDR3 contains 18 residues. V lost 5 bases to trimming and J lost 2 bases, with 21 bases between them. CDR3 nucleotides: TGTGCCAGCAGCAAGGAGTGGGGCGGCAGCCGCACTAATGAAAAACTGTTTTTT. Amino acids: CASSKEWGGSRTNEKLFF.

The chain couples TRBV13 to TRBJ2-2, with D possibly being TRBD1 (5 bases). V lost 5 bases and J lost 3, with 13 bases in between. The CDR3 totals 15 residues. The germline V gene has CDR1 PRHDT and CDR2 FYEKMQ (reference sequence). The CDR3 here is CASSPQGRDTGELFF. CDR3 sequence (DNA): TGTGCCAGCAGCCCCCAGGGCAGAGACACCGGGGAGCTGTTTTTT.

This clonotype was recorded at least ten times. V and J are TRBV11-2 and TRBJ1-2, with D possibly being TRBD1 (6 bases). This CDR3 is 14 amino acids long. Germline values: CDR1 SGHAT, CDR2 FQNNGV. The V gene lost 1 base and the J gene lost 5 bases, with 11 bases spanning the gap. The CDR3 here is CASSLAGAQYGYTF. CDR3 nucleotides: TGTGCCAGCAGCTTAGCGGGGGCTCAATATGGCTACACCTTC.

This clonotype came up a few times. This chain links TRBV6-1 with TRBJ2-5, with D perhaps matching TRBD1 (6 bases). With 5 bases removed from V and 4 bases from J, the gap between germline ends came to 14 bases. The CDR3 contains 14 residues. CDR1 MNHNS and CDR2 SASEGT come from the germline V gene. CDR3 DNA sequence: TGTGCCAGCAGTAGCCCACAGGGCGGAGAGACCCAGTACTTC. Its translation is CASSSPQGGETQYF.